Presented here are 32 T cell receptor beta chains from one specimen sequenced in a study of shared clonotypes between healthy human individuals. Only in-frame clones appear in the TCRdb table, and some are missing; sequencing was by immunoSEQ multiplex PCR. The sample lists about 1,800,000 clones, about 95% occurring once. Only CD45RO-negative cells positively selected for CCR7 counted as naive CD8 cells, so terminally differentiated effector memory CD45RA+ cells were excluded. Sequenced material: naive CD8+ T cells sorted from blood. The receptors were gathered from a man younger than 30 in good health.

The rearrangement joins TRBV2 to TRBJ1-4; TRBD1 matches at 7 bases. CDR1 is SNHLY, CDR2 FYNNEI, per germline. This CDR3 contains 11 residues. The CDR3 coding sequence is TGTGCGACAGGGAGCAATGAAAAACTGTTTTTT. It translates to CATGSNEKLFF.

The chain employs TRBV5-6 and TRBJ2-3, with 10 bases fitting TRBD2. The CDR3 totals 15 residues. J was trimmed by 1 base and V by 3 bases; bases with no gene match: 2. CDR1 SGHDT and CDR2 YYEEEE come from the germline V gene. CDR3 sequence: CASSYTSGGTDTQYF. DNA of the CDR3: TGTGCCAGCAGCTATACTAGCGGGGGCACAGATACGCAGTATTTT.

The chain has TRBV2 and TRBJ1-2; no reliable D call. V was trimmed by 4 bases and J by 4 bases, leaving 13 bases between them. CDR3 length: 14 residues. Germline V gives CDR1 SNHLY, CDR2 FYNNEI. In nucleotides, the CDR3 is TGTGCCAGCAGTGTGTCAGGCCTTGGCTATGGCTACACCTTC. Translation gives CASSVSGLGYGYTF. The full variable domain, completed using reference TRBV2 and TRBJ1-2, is EPEVTQTPSHQVTQMGQEVILRCVPISNHLYFYWYRQILGQKVEFLVSFYNNEISEKSEIFDDQFSVERPDGSNFTLKIRSTKLEDSAMYFCASSVSGLGYGYTFGSGTRLTVV.

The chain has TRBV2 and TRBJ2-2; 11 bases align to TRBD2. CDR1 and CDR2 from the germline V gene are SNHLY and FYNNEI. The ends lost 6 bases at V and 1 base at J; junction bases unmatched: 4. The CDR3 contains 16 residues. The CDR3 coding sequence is TGTGCCAGCAGGGGGGGGACTAGCGGGAACACCGGGGAGCTGTTTTTT. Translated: CASRGGTSGNTGELFF.

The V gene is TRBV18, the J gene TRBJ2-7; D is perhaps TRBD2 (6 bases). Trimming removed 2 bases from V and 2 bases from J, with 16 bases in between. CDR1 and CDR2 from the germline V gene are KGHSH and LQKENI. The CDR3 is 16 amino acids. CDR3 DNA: TGTGCCAGCTCACCAACTCCGGGGAGGTCCCCCTACGAGCAGTACTTC. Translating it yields CASSPTPGRSPYEQYF.

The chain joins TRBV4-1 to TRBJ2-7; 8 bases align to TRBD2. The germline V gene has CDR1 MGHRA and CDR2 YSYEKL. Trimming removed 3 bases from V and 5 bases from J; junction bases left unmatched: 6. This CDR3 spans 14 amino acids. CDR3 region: CASSHPGTSNEQYF. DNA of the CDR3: TGCGCCAGCAGCCATCCCGGGACTAGTAACGAGCAGTACTTC.

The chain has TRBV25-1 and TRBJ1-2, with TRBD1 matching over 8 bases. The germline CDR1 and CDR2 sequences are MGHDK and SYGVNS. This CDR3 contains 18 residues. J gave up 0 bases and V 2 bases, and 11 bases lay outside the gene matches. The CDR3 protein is CASSEPPGQGPTNYGYTF. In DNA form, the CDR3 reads TGTGCCAGCAGTGAACCCCCCGGACAGGGACCTACTAACTATGGCTACACCTTC.

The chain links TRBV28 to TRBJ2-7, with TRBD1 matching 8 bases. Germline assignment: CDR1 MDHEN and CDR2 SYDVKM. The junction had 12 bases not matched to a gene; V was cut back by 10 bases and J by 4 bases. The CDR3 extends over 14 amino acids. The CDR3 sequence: CATGGSGTGYEQYF. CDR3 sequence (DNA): TGTGCCACCGGGGGTTCCGGGACAGGTTACGAGCAGTACTTC.

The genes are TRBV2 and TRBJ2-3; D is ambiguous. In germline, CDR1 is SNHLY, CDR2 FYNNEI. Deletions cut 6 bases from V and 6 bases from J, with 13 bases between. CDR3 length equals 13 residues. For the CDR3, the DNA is TGTGCCAGCAGCCTCTTATTCAGGGATACGCAGTATTTT. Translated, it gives CASSLLFRDTQYF.

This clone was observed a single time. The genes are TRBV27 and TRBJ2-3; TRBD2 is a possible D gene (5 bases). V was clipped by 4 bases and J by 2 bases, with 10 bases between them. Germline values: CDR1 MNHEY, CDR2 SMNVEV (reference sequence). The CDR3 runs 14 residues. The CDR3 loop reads CASSSRLYTDTQYF. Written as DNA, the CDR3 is TGTGCCAGCAGTTCTCGACTATACACAGATACGCAGTATTTT.

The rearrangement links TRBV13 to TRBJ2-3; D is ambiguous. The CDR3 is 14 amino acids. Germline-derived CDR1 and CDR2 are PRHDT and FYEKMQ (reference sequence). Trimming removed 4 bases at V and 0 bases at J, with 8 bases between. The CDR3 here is CASSSLVSTDTQYF. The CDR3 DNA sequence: TGTGCCAGCAGCTCCCTCGTAAGCACAGATACGCAGTATTTT.

The CDR3 here is CASSGVWQGKETQYF. The CDR3 nucleotides read TGCGCCAGCAGCGGGGTATGGCAGGGTAAAGAGACCCAGTACTTC. V usage is TRBV4-1 and J usage is TRBJ2-5; maybe TRBD1 (5 bases). The CDR3 extends over 15 amino acids. V was trimmed by 5 bases and J by 3 bases, leaving 16 bases between them. The germline CDR1 and CDR2 sequences are MGHRA and YSYEKL.

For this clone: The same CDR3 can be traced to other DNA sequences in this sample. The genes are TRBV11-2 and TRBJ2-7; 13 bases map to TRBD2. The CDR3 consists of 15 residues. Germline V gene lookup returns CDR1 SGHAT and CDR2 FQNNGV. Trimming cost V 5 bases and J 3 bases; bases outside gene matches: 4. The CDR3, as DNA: TGTGCCAGCAGCCTGGGACTAGCGGGAAACTACGAGCAGTACTTC. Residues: CASSLGLAGNYEQYF.

As DNA, the CDR3 is TGTGCCAGTAGTGTCCGGGACAGGGAAAGCAATCAGCCCCAGCATTTT. Translation: CASSVRDRESNQPQHF. This rearrangement joins TRBV19 to TRBJ1-5; TRBD1 matches 9 bases. The germline V gene encodes CDR1 LNHDA and CDR2 SQIVND (reference sequence). This CDR3 has 16 amino acids. The trim removed 5 bases at V and 1 base at J, leaving 6 bases unmatched. The full variable domain, completed using reference TRBV19 and TRBJ1-5, is DGGITQSPKYLFRKEGQNVTLSCEQNLNHDAMYWYRQDPGQGLRLIYYSQIVNDFQKGDIAEGYSVSREKKESFPLTVTSAQKNPTAFYLCASSVRDRESNQPQHFGDGTRLSIL.

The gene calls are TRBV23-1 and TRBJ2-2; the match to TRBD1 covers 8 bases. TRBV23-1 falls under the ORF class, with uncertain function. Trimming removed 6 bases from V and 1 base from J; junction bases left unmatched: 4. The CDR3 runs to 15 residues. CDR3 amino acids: CASRPGTGNTGELFF. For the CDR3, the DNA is TGCGCCAGCAGGCCCGGGACAGGGAACACCGGGGAGCTGTTTTTT.

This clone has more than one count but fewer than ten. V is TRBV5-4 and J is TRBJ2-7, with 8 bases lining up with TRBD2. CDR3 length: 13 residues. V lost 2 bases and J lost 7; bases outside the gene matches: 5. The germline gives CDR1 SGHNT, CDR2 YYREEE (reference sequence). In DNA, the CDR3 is TGTGCCAGCAGCTTTCCGGGACTAGTAGAGCAGTACTTC. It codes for CASSFPGLVEQYF.

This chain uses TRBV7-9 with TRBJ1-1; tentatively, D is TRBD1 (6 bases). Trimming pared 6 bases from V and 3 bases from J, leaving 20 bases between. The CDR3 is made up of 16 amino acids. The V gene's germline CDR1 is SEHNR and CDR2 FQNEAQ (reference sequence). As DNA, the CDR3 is TGTGCCAGCAGAGGAGAGGGGGGCGCCGTGGACACTGAAGCTTTCTTT. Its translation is CASRGEGGAVDTEAFF.

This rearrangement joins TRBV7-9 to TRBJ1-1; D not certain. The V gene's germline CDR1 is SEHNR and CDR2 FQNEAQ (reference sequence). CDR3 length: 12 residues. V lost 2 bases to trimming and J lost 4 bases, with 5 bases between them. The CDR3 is CASSLMATEAFF. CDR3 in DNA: TGTGCCAGCAGCTTAATGGCCACTGAAGCTTTCTTT.

CDR3 nucleotides: TGTGCCAGCAGCCCTACTAGCGGGAGATACAATGAGCAGTTCTTC. It translates to CASSPTSGRYNEQFF. The chain couples TRBV7-6 to TRBJ2-1; TRBD2 agrees at 11 bases. Trimming at V came to 5 bases and at J to 4 bases, leaving 4 bases not matched to a gene. The CDR3 runs to 15 residues. From germline, CDR1 is SGHVS and CDR2 FNYEAQ.

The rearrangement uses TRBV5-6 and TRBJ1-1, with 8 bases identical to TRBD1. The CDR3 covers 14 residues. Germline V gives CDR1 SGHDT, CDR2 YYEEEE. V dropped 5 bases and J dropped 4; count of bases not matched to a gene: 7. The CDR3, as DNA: TGTGCCAGCAGGCACCAGGGGGCGCTCACTGAAGCTTTCTTT. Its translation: CASRHQGALTEAFF.

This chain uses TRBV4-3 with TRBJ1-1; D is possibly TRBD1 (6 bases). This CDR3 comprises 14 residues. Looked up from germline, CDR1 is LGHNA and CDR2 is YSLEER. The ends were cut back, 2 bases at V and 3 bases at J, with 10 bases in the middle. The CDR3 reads CASSQTQGYTEAFF. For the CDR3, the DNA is TGCGCCAGCAGCCAAACCCAGGGGTACACTGAAGCTTTCTTT.

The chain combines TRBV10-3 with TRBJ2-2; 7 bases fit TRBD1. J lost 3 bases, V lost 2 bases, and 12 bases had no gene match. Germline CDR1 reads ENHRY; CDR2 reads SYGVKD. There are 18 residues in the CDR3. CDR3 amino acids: CAISERPGQITDTGELFF. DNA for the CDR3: TGTGCCATCAGTGAGAGGCCGGGACAGATTACGGACACCGGGGAGCTGTTTTTT.

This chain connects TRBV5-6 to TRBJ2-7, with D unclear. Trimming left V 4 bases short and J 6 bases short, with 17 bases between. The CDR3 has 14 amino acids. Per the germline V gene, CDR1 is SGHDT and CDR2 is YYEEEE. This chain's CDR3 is CASSHPSRGGEQYF. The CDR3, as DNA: TGTGCCAGCAGCCACCCCAGCCGAGGCGGCGAGCAGTACTTC.

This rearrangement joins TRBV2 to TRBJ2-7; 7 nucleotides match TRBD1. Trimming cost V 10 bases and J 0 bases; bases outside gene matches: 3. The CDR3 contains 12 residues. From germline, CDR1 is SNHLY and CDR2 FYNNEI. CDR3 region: CATWDSSYEQYF. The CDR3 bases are TGTGCCACCTGGGACAGCTCCTACGAGCAGTACTTC.

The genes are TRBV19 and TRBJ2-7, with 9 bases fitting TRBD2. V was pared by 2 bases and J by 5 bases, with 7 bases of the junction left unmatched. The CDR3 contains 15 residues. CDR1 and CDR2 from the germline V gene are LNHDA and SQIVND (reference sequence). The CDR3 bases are TGTGCCAGTAGTATAAGCGGCGGGAGGGTCAACGAGCAGTACTTC. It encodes CASSISGGRVNEQYF.

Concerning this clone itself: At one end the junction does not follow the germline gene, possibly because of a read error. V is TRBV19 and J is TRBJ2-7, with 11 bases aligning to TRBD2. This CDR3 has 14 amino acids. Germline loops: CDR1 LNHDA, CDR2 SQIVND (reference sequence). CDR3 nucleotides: TGTGCCAGCAGTAGCGGGGGGGCCGGATACGAGCAGTACTTC. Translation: CASSSGGAGYEQYF.

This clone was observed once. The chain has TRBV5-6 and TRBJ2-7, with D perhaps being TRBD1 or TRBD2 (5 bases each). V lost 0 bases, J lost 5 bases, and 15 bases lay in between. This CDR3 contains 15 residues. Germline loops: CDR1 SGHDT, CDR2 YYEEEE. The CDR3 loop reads CASSLVGTVADEQYF. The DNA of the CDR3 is TGTGCCAGCAGCTTGGTGGGGACGGTCGCCGACGAGCAGTACTTC.

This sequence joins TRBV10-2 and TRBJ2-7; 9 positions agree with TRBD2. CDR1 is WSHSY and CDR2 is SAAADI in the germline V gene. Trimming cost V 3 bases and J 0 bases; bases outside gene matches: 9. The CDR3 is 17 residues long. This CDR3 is CASSDPLDSGSSYEQYF. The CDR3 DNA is TGCGCCAGCAGTGACCCCTTAGATAGCGGGAGCTCCTACGAGCAGTACTTC.

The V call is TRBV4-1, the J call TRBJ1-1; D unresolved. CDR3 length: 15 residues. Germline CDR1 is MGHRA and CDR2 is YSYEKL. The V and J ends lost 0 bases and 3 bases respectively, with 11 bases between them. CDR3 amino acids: CASSQEKGLHTEAFF. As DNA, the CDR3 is TGCGCCAGCAGCCAAGAGAAGGGCTTGCACACTGAAGCTTTCTTT.

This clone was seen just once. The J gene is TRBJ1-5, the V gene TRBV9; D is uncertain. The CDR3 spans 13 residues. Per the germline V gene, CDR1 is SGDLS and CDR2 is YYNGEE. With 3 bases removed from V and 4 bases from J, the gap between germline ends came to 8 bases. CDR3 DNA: TGTGCCAGCAGCGATGGGTCGAATCAGCCCCAGCATTTT. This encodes CASSDGSNQPQHF.

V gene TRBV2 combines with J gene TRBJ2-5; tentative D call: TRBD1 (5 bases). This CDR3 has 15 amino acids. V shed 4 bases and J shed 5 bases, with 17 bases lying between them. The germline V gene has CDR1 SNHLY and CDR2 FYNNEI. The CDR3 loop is CASSARTLQVETQYF. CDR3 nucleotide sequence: TGTGCCAGCAGTGCTCGGACACTTCAAGTGGAGACCCAGTACTTC.

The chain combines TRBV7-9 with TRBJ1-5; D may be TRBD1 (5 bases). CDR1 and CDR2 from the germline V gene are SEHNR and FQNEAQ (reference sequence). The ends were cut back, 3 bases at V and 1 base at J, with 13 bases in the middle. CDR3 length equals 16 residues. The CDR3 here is CASSLGRGGSNQPQHF. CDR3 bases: TGTGCCAGCAGCTTGGGGAGGGGCGGAAGCAATCAGCCCCAGCATTTT.